The TCR beta chain described here comes from a study of T cell changes during pregnancy in multiple sclerosis. Profiled with immunoSEQ multiplex PCR; TCRdb holds only in-frame clones, not every one. There are about 40,000 clones in the sample; approximately 90% occur only once, and roughly 0.48% lies in the top ten. The sequenced sample was CD4+ T cells from peripheral blood mononuclear cells, obtained in the first trimester of pregnancy. This clonotype originated in a female donor with multiple sclerosis, enrolled in a pregnancy study.

The CDR3 region has the DNA TGCGCCAGCAGAACAGGGGTATTGGAGACCCAGTACTTC. The encoded protein is CASRTGVLETQYF. The chain employs TRBV10-2 and TRBJ2-5; 7 bases align to TRBD1. The germline CDR1 and CDR2 sequences are WSHSY and SAAADI. The CDR3 has 13 residues. V trimming: 6 bases; J trimming: 5 bases; junction bases outside the gene matches: 6.